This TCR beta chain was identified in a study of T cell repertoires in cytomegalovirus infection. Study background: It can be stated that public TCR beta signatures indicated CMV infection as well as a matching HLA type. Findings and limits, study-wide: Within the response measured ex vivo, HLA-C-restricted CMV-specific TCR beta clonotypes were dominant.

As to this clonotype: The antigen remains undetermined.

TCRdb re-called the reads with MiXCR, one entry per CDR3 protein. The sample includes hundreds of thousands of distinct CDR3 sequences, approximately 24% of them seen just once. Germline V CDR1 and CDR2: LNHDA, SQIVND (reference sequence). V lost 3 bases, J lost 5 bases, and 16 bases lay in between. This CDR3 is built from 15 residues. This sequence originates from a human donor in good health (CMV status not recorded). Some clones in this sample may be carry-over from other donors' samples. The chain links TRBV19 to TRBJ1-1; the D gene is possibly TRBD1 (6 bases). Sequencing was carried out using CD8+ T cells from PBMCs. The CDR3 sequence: CASSILRDMRTEAFF. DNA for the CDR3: TGTGCCAGTAGTATCCTACGGGACATGAGAACTGAAGCTTTCTTT.